These T cell receptor beta chains were read from a single sample in a study of blood T cell repertoires in COVID-19. Sequencing was performed with immunoSEQ multiplex PCR; in TCRdb, only in-frame clones are kept and a portion is missing. The table lists fewer than 500,000 clones, roughly nine tenths of them singletons. The sequenced sample was PBMCs or T cells enriched from blood (not recorded which). These receptors all come from a woman aged 18-29 years with acute COVID-19. Both conserved end residues are part of each CDR3. The D gene is left open where the match is weak. Only some rows state a clone size, as once, few, many or a class for expanded clones.

abundance	v_gene	j_gene	d_gene	CDR3nt	CDR3aa
-	TRBV5-6	TRBJ1-5	-	TGTGCCAGCAGCTTGGAAGGGGGTTACAATCAGCCCCAGCATTTT	CASSLEGGYNQPQHF
-	TRBV28	TRBJ1-2	-	TGTGCCAGCAGCTCAGGCACGAAACTGGGCGGCTACACCTTC	CASSSGTKLGGYTF
-	TRBV29-1	TRBJ2-1	TRBD1	TGCAGCGATCGGACAGGGGTTACCAATGAGCAGTTCTTC	CSDRTGVTNEQFF
-	TRBV7-2	TRBJ2-7	TRBD2	TGTGCCAGCAGCTTAGGGCGGGTACTAGCGGGAGGCTACGAGCAGTACTTC	CASSLGRVLAGGYEQYF
once	TRBV4-2	TRBJ1-4	TRBD1	TGTGCCAGCAGCCAAAAGTCGACAGGGGGTGATGAAAAACTGTTTTTT	CASSQKSTGGDEKLFF
-	TRBV7-3	TRBJ1-2	-	TGTGCCAGCAGCTTAAACCAGGGTTTTGGCTACACCTTC	CASSLNQGFGYTF
once	TRBV27	TRBJ1-1	TRBD1	TGTGCCAGCAGTCAGGGGGGCACTGAAGCTTTCTTT	CASSQGGTEAFF
-	TRBV28	TRBJ2-3	-	TGTGCCAGCAGTTTCTTGGCAGGCACAGATACGCAGTATTTT	CASSFLAGTDTQYF
-	TRBV5-4	TRBJ1-2	-	TGTGCCAGCAGCCCCGACAGTAACTATGGCTACACCTTC	CASSPDSNYGYTF
-	TRBV18	TRBJ2-7	-	TGTGCCAGCTCCGCGGGGGCGGTCATTTCCTACGAGCAGTACTTC	CASSAGAVISYEQYF
-	TRBV7-9	TRBJ1-2	TRBD1	TGTGCCAGCAGCCAGGATGCCGACAGGGGAGTAGATGGCTACACCTTC	CASSQDADRGVDGYTF
once	TRBV7-2	TRBJ2-5	-	TGTGCCAGCAGCGTAACGATAGGCGGAGAGACCCAGTACTTC	CASSVTIGGETQYF
-	TRBV7-9	TRBJ1-4	-	TGTGCCAGCGGGGGGATCGGGTCGGCCCTGTTTTTT	CASGGIGSALFF
-	TRBV5-1	TRBJ1-4	TRBD1	TGCGCCAGCAGCGCGTTAGGGGACAGTAATGAAAAACTGTTTTTT	CASSALGDSNEKLFF
-	TRBV18	TRBJ2-1	TRBD2	TGTGCCAGCTCGCCCGGACTAGCTGAGTACAATGAGCAGTTCTTC	CASSPGLAEYNEQFF
-	TRBV9	TRBJ1-2	-	TGTGCCAGCAGCACGGTACAGGGACCCTATGGCTACACCTTC	CASSTVQGPYGYTF